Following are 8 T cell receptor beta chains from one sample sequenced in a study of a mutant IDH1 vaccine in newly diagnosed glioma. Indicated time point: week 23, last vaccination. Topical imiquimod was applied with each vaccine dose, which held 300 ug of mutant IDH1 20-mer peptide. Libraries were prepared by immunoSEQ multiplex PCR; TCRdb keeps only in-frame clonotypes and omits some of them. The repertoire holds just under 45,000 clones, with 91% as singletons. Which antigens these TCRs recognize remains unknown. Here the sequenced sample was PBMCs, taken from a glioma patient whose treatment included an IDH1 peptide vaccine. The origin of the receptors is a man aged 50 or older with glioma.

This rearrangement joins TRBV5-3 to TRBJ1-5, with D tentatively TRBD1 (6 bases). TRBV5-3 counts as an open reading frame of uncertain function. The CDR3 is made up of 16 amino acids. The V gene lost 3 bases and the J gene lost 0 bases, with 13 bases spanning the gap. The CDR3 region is CARSYRTDHSNQPQHF. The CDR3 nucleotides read TGTGCCAGAAGCTACAGGACAGATCATAGCAATCAGCCCCAGCATTTT.

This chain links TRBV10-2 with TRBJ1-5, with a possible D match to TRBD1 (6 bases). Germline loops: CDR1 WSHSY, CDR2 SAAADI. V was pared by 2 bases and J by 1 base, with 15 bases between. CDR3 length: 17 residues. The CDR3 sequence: CASSERPRTVSNQPQHF. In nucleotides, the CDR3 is TGCGCCAGCAGTGAGCGCCCACGGACAGTCAGCAATCAGCCCCAGCATTTT.

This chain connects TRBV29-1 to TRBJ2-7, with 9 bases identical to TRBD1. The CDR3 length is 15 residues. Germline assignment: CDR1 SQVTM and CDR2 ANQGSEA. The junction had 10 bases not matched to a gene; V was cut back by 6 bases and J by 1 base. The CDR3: CSVTSTGGDSYEQYF. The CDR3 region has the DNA TGCAGCGTGACCTCTACAGGGGGCGATTCCTACGAGCAGTACTTC.

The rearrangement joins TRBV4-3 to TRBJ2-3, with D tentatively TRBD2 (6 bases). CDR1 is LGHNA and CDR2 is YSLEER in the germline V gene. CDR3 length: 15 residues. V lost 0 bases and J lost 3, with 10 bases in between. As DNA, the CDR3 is TGCGCCAGCAGCCAAGATTGGGCGGGGACAGATACGCAGTATTTT. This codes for CASSQDWAGTDTQYF.

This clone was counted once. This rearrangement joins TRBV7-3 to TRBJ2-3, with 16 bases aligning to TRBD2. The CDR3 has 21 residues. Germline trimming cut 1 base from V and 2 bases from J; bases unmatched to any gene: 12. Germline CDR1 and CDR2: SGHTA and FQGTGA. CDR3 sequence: CASSLKGLGTSGGALTDTQYF. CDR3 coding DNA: TGTGCCAGCAGCTTAAAGGGCCTAGGGACTAGCGGGGGGGCCCTCACAGATACGCAGTATTTT.

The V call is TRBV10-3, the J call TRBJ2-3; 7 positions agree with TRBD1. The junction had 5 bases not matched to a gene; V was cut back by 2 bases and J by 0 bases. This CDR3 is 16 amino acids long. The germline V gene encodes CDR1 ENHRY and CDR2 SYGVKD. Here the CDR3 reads CAISEGTEPSTDTQYF. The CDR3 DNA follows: TGTGCCATCAGTGAGGGGACAGAGCCGAGCACAGATACGCAGTATTTT.

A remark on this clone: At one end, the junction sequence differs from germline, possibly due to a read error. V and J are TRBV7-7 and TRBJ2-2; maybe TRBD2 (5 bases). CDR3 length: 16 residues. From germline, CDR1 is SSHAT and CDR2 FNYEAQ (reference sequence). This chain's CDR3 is CASSLRAANRAGELFF. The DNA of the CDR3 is TGTGCTAGCAGCTTACGAGCGGCCAATAGAGCCGGGGAGCTGTTTTTT. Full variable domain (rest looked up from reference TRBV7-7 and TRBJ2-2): GAGVSQSPRYKVTKRGQDVTLRCDPISSHATLYWYQQALGQGPEFLTYFNYEAQPDKSGLPSDRFSAERPEGSISTLTIQRTEQRDSAMYRCASSLRAANRAGELFFGEGSRLTVL.

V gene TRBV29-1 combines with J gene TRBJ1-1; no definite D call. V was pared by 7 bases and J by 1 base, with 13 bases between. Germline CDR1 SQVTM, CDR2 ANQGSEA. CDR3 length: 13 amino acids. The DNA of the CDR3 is TGCAGCGGGAGTACGGACCAGAACACTGAAGCTTTCTTT. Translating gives CSGSTDQNTEAFF.